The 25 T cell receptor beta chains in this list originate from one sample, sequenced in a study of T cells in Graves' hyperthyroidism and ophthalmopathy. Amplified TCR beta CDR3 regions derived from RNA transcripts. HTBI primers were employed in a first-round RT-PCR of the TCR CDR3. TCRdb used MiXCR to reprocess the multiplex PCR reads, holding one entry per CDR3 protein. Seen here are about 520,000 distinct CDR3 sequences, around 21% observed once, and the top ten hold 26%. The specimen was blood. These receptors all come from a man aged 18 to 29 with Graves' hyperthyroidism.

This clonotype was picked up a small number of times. Here the CDR3 DNA reads TGTGCCAGCAGTTTGTGGCCTCCAGGGAGTATTTCACCCCTCCACTTT. Protein: CASSLWPPGSISPLHF. V and J are TRBV12-3 or TRBV12-4 and TRBJ1-6; possibly TRBD1 for D (5 bases). Trimming shortened V by 3 bases and J by 9 bases, and 18 bases separated the two germline ends. This CDR3 contains 16 residues.

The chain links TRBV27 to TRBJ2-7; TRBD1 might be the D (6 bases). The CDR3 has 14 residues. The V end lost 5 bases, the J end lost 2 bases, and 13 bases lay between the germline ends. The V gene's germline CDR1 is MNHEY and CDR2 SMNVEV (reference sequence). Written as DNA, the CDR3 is TGTGCCAGCAGTCACCGGGACAAACCCTACGAGCAGTACTTC. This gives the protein CASSHRDKPYEQYF.

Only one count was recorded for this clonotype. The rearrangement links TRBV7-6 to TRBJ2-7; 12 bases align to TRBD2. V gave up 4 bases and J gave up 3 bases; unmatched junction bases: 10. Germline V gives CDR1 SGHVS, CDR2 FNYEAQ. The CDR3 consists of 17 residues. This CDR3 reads CASSYTPGLAGYYEQYF. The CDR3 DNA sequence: TGTGCCAGCAGCTATACCCCGGGACTAGCGGGCTACTACGAGCAGTACTTC.

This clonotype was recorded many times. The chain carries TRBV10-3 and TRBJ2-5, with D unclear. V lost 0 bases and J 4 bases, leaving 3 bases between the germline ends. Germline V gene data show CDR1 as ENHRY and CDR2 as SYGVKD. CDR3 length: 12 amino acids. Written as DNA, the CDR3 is TGTGCCATCAGTGAGTCGAGAGAGACCCAGTACTTC. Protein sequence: CAISESRETQYF.

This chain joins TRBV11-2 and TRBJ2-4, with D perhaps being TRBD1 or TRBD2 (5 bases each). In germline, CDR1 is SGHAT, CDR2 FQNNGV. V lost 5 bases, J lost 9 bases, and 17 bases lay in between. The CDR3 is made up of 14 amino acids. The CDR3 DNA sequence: TGTGCCAGCAGCACCGTTGGGGGTGAGAGCATTCAGTACTTC. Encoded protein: CASSTVGGESIQYF.

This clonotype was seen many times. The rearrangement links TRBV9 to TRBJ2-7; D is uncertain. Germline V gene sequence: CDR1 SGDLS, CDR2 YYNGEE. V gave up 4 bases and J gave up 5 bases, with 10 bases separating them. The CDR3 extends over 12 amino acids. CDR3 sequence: CASSRGHDEQYF. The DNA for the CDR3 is TGTGCCAGCAGCCGCGGTCACGACGAGCAGTACTTC.

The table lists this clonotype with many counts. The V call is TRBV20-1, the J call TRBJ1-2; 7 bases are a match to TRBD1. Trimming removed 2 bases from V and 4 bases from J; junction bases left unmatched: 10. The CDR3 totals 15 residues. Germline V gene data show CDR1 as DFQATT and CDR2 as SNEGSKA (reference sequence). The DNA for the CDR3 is TGCAGTGCTAGACCGAACACAGGGGCGCGCTATGGCTACACCTTC. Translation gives CSARPNTGARYGYTF.

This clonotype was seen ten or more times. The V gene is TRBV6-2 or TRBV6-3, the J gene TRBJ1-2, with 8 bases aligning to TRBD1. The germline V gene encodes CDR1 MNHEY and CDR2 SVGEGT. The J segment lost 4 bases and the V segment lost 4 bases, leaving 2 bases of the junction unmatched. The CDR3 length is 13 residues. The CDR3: CASSSGQVYGYTF. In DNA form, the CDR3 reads TGTGCCAGCAGTTCGGGACAGGTCTATGGCTACACCTTC.

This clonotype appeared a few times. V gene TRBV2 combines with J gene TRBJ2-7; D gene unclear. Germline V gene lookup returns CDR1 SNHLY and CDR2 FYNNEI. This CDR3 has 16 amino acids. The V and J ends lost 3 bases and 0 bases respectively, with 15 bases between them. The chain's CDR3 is CASSDPGRPSSYEQYF. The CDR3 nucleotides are TGTGCCAGCAGTGACCCTGGACGTCCCAGCTCCTACGAGCAGTACTTC.

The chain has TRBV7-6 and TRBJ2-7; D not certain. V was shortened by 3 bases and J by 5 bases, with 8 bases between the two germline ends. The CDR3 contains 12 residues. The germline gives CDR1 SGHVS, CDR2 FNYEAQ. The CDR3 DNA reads TGTGCCAGCAGCTTTGGCACGAACGAGCAGTACTTC. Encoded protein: CASSFGTNEQYF.

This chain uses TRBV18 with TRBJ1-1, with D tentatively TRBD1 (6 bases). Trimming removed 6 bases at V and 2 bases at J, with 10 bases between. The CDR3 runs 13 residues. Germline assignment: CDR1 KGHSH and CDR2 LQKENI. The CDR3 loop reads CASSPDSNTEAFF. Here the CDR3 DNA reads TGTGCCAGCTCCCCGGACAGTAACACTGAAGCTTTCTTT. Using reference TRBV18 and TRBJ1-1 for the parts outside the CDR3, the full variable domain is NAGVMQNPRHLVRRRGQEARLRCSPMKGHSHVYWYRQLPEEGLKFMVYLQKENIIDESGMPKERFSAEFPKEGPSILRIQQVVRGDSAAYFCASSPDSNTEAFFGQGTRLTVV.

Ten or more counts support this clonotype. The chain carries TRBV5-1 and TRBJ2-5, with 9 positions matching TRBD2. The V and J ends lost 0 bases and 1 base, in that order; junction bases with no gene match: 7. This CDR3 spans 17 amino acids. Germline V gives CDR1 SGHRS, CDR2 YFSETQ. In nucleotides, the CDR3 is TGCGCCAGCAGCTTGGCCCTGGGCGGGGGGGCCCAAGAGACCCAGTACTTC. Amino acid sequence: CASSLALGGGAQETQYF. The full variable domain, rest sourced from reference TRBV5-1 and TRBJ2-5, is KAGVTQTPRYLIKTRGQQVTLSCSPISGHRSVSWYQQTPGQGLQFLFEYFSETQRNKGNFPGRFSGRQFSNSRSEMNVSTLELGDSALYLCASSLALGGGAQETQYFGPGTRLLVL.

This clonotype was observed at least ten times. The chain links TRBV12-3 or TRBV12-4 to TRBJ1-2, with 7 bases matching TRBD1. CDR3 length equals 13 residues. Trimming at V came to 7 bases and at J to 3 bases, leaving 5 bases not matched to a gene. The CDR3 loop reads CASTSGGDYGYTF. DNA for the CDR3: TGTGCCAGCACCTCAGGGGGAGACTATGGCTACACCTTC.

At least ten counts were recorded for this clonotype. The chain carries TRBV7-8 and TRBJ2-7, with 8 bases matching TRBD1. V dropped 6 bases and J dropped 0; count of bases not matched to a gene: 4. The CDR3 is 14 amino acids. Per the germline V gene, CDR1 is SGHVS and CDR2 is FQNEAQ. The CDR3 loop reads CASREGQDSYEQYF. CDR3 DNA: TGTGCCAGCAGAGAGGGACAGGACTCCTACGAGCAGTACTTC.

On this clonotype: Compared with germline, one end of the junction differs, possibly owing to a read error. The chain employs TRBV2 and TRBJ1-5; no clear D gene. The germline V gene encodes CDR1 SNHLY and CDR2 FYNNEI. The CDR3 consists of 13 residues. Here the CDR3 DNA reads TGTGCCAGCAGTGAAACCCCCTTTCGGCCCCAGCGTTTT. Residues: CASSETPFRPQRF.

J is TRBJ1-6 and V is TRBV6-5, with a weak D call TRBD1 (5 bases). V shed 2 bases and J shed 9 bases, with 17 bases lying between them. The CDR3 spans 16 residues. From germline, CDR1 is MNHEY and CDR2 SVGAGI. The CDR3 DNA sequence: TGTGCCAGCAGTTACGGGGTGGGGGAAGTAAGTTCACCCCTCCACTTT. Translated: CASSYGVGEVSSPLHF.

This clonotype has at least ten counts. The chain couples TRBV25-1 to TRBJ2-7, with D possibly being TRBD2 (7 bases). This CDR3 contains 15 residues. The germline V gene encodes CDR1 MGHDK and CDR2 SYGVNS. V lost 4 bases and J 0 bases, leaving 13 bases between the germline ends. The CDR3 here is CASSGGGPFSYEQYF. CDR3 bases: TGTGCCAGCAGTGGCGGGGGCCCCTTCTCCTACGAGCAGTACTTC.

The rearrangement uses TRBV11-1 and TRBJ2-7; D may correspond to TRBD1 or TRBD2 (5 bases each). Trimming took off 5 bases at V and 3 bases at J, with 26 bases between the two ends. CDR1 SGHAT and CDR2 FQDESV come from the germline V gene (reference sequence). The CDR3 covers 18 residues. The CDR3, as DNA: TGTGCCAGCAGCCTCCCTTCTACGGGACCGAAAGAGGTCTACGAGCAGTACTTC. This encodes CASSLPSTGPKEVYEQYF.

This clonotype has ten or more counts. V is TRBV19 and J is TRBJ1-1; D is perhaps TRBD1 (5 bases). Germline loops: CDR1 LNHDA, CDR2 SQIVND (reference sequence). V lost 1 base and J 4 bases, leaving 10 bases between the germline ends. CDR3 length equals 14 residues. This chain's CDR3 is CASSIVSQGTEAFF. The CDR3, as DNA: TGTGCCAGTAGTATAGTATCCCAGGGCACTGAAGCTTTCTTT.

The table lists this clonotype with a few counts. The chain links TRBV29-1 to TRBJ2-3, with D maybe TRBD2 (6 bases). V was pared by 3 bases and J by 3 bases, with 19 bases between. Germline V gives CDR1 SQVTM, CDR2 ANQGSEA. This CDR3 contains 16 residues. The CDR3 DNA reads TGCAGCGTTGACTCCCCATGGGCGGGGACGACAGATACGCAGTATTTT. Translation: CSVDSPWAGTTDTQYF.

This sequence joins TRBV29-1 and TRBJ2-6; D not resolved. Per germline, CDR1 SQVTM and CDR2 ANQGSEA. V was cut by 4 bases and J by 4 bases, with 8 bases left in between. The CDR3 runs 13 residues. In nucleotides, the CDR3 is TGCAGCGTTGGGCGGACGGGGGCCAACGTCCTGACTTTC. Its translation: CSVGRTGANVLTF.

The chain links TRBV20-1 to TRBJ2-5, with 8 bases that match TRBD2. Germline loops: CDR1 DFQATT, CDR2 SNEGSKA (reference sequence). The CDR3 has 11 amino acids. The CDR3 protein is CGLARQETQYF. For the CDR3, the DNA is TGCGGACTAGCCCGGCAAGAGACCCAGTACTTC.

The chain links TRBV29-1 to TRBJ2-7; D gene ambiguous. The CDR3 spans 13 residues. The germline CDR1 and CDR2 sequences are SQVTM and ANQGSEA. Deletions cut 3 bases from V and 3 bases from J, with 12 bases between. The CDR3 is CSVEGVRDYEQYF. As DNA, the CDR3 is TGCAGCGTTGAGGGCGTCCGCGACTACGAGCAGTACTTC.

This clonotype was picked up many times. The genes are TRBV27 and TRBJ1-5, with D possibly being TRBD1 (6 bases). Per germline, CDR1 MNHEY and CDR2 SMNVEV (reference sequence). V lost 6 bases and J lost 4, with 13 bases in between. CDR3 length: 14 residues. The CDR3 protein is CASRVGGLNQPQHF. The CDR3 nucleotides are TGTGCCAGCAGGGTCGGGGGGCTAAATCAGCCCCAGCATTTT.

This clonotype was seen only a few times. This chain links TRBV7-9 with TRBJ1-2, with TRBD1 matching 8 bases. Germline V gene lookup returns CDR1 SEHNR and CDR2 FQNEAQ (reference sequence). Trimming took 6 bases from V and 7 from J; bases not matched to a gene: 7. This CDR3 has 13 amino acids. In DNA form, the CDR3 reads TGTGCCAGCAGAACGCAGGGGGCGCTTGGCTACACCTTC. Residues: CASRTQGALGYTF.